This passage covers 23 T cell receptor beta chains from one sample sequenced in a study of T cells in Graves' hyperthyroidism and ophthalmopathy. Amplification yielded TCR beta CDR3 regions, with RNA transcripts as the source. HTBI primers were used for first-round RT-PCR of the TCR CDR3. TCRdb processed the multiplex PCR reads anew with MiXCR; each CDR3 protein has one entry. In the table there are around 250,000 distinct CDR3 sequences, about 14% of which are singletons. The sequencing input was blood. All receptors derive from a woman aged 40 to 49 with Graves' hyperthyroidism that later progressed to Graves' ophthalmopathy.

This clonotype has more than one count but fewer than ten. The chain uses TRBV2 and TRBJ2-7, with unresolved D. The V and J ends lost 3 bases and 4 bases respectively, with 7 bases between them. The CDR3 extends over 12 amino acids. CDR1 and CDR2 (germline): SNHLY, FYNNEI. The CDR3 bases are TGTGCCAGCAGTGAGAGAGAATACGAGCAGTACTTC. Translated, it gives CASSEREYEQYF.

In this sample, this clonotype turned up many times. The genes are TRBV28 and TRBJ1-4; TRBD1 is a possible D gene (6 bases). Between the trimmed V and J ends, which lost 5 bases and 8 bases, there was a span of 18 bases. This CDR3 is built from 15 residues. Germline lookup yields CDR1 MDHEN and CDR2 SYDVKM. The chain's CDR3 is CASSPLWGAGEKLFF. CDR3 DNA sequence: TGTGCCAGCAGTCCGCTTTGGGGGGCAGGGGAAAAACTGTTTTTT.

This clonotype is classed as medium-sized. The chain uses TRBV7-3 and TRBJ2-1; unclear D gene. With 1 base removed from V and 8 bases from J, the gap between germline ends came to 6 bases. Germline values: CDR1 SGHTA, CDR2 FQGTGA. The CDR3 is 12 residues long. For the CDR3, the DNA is TGTGCCAGCAGCTTAAATGGGGATGAGCAGTTCTTC. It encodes CASSLNGDEQFF.

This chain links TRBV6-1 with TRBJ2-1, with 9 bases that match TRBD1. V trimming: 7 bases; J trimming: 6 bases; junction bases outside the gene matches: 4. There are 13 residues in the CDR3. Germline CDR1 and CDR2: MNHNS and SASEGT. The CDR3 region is CASTGTGFNEQFF. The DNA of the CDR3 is TGTGCCAGCACCGGGACAGGGTTCAATGAGCAGTTCTTC.

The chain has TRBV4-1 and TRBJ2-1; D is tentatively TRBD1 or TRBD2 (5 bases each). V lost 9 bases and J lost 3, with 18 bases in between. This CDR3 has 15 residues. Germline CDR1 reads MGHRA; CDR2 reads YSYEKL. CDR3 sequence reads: CASRQDGTDYNEQFF. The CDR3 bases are TGCGCCAGTAGACAAGATGGGACGGACTACAATGAGCAGTTCTTC.

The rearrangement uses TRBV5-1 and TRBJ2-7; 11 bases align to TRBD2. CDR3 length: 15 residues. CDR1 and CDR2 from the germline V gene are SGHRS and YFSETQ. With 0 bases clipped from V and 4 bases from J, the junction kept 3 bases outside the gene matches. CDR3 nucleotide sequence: TGCGCCAGCAGCTTGGTAGCGGGAGGGCGGTACGAGCAGTACTTC. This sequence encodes CASSLVAGGRYEQYF.

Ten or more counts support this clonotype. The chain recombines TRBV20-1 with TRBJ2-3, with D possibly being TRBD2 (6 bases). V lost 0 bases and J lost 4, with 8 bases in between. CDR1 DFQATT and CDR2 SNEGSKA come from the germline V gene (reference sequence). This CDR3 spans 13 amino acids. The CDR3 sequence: CSARDGGSDTQYF. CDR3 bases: TGCAGTGCTAGAGATGGGGGGTCAGATACGCAGTATTTT.

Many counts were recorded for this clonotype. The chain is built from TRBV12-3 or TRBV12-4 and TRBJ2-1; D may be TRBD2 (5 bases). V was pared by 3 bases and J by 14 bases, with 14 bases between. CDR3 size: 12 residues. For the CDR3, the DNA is TGTGCCAGCAGTTTTGTCGTTAGGCGGGAGTTCTTC. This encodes CASSFVVRREFF.

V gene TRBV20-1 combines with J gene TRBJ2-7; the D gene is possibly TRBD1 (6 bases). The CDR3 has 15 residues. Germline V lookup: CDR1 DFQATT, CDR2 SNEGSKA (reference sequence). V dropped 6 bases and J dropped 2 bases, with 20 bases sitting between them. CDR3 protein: CSASRQATTTYEQYF. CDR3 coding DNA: TGCAGTGCCTCTAGACAGGCCACCACCACCTACGAGCAGTACTTC.

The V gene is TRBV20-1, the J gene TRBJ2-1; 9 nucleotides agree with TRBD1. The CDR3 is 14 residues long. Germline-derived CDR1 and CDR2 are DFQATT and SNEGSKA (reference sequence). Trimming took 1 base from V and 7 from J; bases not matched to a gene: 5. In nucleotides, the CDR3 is TGCAGTGCTAGAGTTGGGACAGGGCCGAATGAGCAGTTCTTC. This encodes CSARVGTGPNEQFF.

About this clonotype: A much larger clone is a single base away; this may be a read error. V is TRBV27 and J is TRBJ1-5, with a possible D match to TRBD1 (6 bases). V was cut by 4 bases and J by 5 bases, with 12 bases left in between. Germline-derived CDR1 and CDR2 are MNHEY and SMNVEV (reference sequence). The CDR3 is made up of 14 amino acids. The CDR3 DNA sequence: TGTGCCAGCAGTTCCCGGACAGTCGATCAGCCCCAGCATTTT. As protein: CASSSRTVDQPQHF.

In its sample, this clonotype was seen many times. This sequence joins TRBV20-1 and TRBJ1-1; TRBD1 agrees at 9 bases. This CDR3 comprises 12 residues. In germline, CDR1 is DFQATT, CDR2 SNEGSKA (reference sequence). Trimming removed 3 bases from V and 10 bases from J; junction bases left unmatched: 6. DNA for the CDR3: TGCAGTGCTAGGGATCCGGGACAGGGAGCTTTCTTT. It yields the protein CSARDPGQGAFF.

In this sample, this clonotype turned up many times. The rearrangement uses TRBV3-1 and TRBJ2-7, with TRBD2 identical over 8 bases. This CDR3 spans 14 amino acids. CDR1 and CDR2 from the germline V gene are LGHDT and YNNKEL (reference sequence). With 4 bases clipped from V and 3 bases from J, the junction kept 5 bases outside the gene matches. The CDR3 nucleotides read TGTGCCAGCAGCCCGGGACTAGACCTCTACGAGCAGTACTTC. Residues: CASSPGLDLYEQYF.

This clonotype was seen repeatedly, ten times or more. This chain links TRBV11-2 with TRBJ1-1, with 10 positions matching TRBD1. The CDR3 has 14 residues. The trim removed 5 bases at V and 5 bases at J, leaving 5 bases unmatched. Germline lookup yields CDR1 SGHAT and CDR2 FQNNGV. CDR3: CASSLGQGRTEAFF. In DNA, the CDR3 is TGTGCCAGCAGCCTGGGACAGGGGAGGACTGAAGCTTTCTTT.

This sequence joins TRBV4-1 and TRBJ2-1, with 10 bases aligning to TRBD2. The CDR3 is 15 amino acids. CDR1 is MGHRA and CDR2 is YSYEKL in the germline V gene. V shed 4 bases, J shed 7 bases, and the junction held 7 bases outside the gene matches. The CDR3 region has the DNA TGCGCCAGCAGCCGGACTAGCGGACTGTGGAATGAGCAGTTCTTC. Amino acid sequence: CASSRTSGLWNEQFF.

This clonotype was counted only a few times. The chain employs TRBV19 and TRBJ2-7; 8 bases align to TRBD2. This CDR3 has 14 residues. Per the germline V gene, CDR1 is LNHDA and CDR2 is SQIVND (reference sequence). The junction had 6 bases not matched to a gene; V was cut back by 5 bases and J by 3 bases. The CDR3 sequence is CASSLTSGDYEQYF. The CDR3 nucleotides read TGTGCCAGTAGTCTAACTAGCGGAGACTACGAGCAGTACTTC.

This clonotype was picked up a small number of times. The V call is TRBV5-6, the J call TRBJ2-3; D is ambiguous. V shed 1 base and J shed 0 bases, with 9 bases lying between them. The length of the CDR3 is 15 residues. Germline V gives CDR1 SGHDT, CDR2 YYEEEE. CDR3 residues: CASSLPLTSTDTQYF. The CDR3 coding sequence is TGTGCCAGCAGCTTGCCACTAACCAGCACAGATACGCAGTATTTT.

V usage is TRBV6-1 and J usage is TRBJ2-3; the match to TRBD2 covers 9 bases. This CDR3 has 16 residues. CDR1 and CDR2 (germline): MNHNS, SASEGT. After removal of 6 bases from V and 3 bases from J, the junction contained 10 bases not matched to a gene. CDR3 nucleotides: TGTGCCAGCAGCCCACCTCTAGCGGGAAAGACAGATACGCAGTATTTT. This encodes CASSPPLAGKTDTQYF.

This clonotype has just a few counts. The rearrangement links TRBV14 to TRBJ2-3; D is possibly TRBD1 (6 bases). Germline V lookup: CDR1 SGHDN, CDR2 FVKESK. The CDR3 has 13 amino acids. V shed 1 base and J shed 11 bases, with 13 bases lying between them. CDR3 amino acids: CASSQGQGKKQYF. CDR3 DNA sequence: TGTGCCAGCAGCCAAGGGCAGGGGAAGAAGCAGTATTTT.

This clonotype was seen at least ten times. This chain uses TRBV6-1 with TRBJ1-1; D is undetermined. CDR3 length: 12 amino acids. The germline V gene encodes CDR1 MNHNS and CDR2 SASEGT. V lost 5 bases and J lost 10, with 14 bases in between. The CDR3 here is CASSMAHVVAFF. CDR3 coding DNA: TGTGCCAGCAGTATGGCACACGTAGTAGCTTTCTTT.

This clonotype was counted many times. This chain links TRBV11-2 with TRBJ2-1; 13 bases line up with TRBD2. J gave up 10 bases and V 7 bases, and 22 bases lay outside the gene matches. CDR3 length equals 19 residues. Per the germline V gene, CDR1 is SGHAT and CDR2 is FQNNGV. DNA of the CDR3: TGTGCCAGCAAGCTTGGATTACTAGCGGGAGGGCCAAAGGTAGGGGAGCAGTTCTTC. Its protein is CASKLGLLAGGPKVGEQFF.

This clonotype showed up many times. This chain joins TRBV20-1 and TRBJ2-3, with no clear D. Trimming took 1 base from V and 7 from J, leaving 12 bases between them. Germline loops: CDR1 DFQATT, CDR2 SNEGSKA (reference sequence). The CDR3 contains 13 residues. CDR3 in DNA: TGCAGTGCTAGAGCTACCCCATTAAATACGCAGTATTTT. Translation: CSARATPLNTQYF.

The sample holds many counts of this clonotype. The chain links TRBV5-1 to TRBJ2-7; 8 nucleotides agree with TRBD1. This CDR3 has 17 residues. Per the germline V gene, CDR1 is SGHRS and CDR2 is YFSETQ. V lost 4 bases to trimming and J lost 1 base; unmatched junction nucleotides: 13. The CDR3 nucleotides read TGCGCCAGCAGCATTATCCCCGGGACAGGAAGGTCCTACGAGCAGTACTTC. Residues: CASSIIPGTGRSYEQYF.